This T cell receptor (beta chain) is from a study of T cell changes during pregnancy in multiple sclerosis (dated by TCRdb to the late 2010s). At the level of the whole study: In women with multiple sclerosis, the researchers looked at how the T cell repertoire shifted as pregnancy progressed.

There are 16 amino acids in the CDR3, from cysteine to phenylalanine inclusive. Kept here is only the CDR3 DNA, which spans 48 bases and is read in frame from base 1. CDR1 and CDR2 were assigned from the germline V gene as KGHSH and LQKENI. Trimming takes 5 bases off V and 1 base off J; junction bases not matched to a gene: 9. The library was obtained by the immunoSEQ multiplex PCR assay. The immuneACCESS repertoire file appears here via TCRdb, limited to in-frame rearrangements. These files lack a portion of the clones; in checked studies, under half of the deficit traces to unresolved V genes, and the cause of the others is not known. This sample has some 70,000 clones in its table, and about 85% of those were observed once. The ten largest make up 3% to 3.5% of the sample. Points on this clone: Its binding antigen is unknown. No much larger clone is present one base from it, and per-base qualities are unavailable.

The material sequenced was peripheral blood, taken before pregnancy. This TCR derives from a female donor with multiple sclerosis, enrolled in a pregnancy study. The chain links TRBV18 with TRBJ2-7; 9 bases in the junction line up with TRBD1. The DNA reads as follows: TGTGCCAGCTCATTAAATCCGGGACAGGGTTCCTACGAGCAGTACTTC. Its amino acids are CASSLNPGQGSYEQYF.